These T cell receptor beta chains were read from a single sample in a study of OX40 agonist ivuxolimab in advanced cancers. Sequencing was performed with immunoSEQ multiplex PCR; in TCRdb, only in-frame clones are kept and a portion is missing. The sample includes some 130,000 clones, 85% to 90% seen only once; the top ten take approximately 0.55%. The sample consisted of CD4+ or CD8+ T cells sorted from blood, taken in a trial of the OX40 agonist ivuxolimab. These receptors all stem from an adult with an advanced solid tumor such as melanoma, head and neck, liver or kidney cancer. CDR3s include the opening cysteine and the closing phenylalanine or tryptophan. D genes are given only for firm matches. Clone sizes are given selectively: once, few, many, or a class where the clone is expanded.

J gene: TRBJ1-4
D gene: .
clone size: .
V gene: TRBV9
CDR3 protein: CASSVAWSTNEKLFF
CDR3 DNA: TGTGCCAGCAGCGTAGCGTGGTCAACTAATGAAAAACTGTTTTTT

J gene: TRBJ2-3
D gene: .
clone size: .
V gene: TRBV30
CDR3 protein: CAWSRVQGTQYF
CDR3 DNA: TGTGCCTGGAGTCGGGTCCAGGGTACGCAGTATTTT

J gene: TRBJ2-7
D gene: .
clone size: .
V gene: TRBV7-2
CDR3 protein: CASSLVASSRPHEQYF
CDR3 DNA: TGTGCCAGCAGCTTAGTGGCTAGTTCGAGGCCGCACGAGCAGTACTTC

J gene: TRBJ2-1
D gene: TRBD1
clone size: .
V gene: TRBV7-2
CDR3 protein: CASSPVGSRGLFNEQFF
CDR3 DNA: TGTGCCAGCAGCCCCGTGGGGTCAAGGGGGCTTTTCAATGAGCAGTTCTTC

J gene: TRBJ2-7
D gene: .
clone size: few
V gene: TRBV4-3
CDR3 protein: CASSLGTGSSYEQYF
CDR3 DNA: TGCGCCAGCAGCCTAGGGACCGGGAGCTCCTACGAGCAGTACTTC

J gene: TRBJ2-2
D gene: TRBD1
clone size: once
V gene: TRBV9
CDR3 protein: CASSVAGGSLTGELFF
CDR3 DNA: TGTGCCAGCAGCGTAGCAGGGGGCAGTTTAACCGGGGAGCTGTTTTTT

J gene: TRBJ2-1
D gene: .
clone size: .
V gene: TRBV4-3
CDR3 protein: CASSRTPGAEGEQFF
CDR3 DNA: TGCGCCAGCAGCCGAACTCCGGGCGCTGAGGGGGAGCAGTTCTTC

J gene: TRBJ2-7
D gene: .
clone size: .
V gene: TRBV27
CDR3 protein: CASSPLRTGALNEQYF
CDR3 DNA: TGTGCCAGCAGTCCCCTCCGGACGGGGGCCCTCAACGAGCAGTACTTC

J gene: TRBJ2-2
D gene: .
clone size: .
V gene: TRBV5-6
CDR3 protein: CASSLGRYTGELFF
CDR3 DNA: TGTGCCAGCAGCTTGGGACGATACACCGGGGAGCTGTTTTTT

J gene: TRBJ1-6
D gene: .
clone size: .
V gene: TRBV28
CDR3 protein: CASSSPTGLDSPLHF
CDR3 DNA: TGTGCCAGCAGTTCTCCAACAGGGTTGGATTCACCCCTCCACTTT

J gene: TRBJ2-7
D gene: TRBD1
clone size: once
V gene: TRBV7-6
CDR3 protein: CASSLGQGAYEQYF
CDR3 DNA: TGTGCCAGCAGCCTGGGACAGGGCGCCTACGAGCAGTACTTC

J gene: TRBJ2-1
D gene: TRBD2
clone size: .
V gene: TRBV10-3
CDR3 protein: CAIGSGGDNEQFF
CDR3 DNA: TGTGCCATCGGTAGCGGGGGGGACAATGAGCAGTTCTTC

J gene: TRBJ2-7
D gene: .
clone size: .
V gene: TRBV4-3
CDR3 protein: CASSQGLGTYEQYF
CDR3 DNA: TGCGCCAGCAGCCAAGGCTTGGGAACCTACGAGCAGTACTTC

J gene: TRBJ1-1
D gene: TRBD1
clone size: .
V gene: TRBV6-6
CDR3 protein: CASSETGDSSEAFF
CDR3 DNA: TGTGCCAGCAGCGAAACAGGGGACTCTAGTGAAGCTTTCTTT

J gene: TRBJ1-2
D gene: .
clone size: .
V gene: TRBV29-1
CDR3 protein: CSARREEADGYTF
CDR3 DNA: TGCAGCGCGCGAAGGGAAGAGGCGGATGGCTACACCTTC

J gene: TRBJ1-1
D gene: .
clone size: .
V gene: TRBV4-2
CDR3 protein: CASSPAPGAGEAFF
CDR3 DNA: TGTGCCAGCAGCCCGGCCCCAGGGGCCGGCGAAGCTTTCTTT

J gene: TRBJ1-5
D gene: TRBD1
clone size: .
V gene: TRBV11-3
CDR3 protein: CASSLGRGRRDQPQHF
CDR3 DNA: TGTGCCAGCAGCTTAGGGAGGGGGCGAAGGGATCAGCCCCAGCATTTT

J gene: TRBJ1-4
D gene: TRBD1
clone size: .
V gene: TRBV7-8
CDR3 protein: CASSPTTGREKLFF
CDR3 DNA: TGTGCCAGCAGCCCCACGACAGGGCGCGAAAAACTGTTTTTT

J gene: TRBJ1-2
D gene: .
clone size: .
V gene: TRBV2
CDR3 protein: CASSEALRIYGYTF
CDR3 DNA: TGTGCCAGCAGTGAAGCGCTGCGGATCTATGGCTACACCTTC

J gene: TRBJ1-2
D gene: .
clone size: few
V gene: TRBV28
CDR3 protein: CASSLSQQNYGYTF
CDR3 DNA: TGTGCCAGCAGTTTAAGTCAACAGAACTATGGCTACACCTTC

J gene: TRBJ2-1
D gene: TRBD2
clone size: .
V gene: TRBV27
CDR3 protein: CASSFSGVDEQFF
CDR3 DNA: TGTGCCAGCAGTTTTAGCGGGGTGGATGAGCAGTTCTTC

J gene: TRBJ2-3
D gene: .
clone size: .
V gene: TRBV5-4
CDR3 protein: CASSNPGPDTQYF
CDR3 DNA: TGTGCCAGCAGCAACCCGGGACCAGATACGCAGTATTTT

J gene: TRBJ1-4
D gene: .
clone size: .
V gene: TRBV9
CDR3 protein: CASSPGTNEKLFF
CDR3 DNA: TGTGCCAGCAGCCCCGGCACTAATGAAAAACTGTTTTTT

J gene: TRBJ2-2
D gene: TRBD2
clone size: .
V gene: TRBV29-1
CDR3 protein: CSVDGGRTGELFF
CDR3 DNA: TGCAGCGTTGACGGGGGGAGGACCGGGGAGCTGTTTTTT

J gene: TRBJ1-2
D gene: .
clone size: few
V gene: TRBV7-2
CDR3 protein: CASSLDSANYGYTF
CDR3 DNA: TGTGCCAGCAGCTTAGACAGTGCTAACTATGGCTACACCTTC

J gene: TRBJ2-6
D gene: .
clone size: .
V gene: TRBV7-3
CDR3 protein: CASSAQGYGANVLTF
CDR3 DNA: TGTGCCAGCAGCGCCCAGGGTTACGGGGCCAACGTCCTGACTTTC

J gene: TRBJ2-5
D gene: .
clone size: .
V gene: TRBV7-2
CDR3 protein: CASSLAHRVETQYF
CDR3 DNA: TGTGCCAGCAGCTTAGCGCACAGGGTAGAGACCCAGTACTTC

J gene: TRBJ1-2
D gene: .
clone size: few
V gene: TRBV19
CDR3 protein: CASSIGTLSNYGYTF
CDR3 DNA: TGTGCCAGTAGTATTGGCACTTTATCTAACTATGGCTACACCTTC

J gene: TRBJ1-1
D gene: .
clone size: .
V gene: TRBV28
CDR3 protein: CASSLTANTEAFF
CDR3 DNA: TGTGCCAGCAGTTTGACAGCGAACACTGAAGCTTTCTTT

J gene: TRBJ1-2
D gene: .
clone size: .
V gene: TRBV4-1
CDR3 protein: CASSQGSDYGYTF
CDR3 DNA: TGCGCCAGCAGCCAAGGCTCGGACTATGGCTACACCTTC

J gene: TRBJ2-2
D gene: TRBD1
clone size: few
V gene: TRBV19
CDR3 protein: CASRTFTGAGELFF
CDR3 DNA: TGTGCCAGTCGTACCTTCACAGGGGCCGGGGAGCTGTTTTTT

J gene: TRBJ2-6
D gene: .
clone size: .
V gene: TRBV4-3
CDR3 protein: CASSQDHSSGAGANVLTF
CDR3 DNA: TGCGCCAGCAGCCAAGATCACAGCTCAGGGGCTGGGGCCAACGTCCTGACTTTC

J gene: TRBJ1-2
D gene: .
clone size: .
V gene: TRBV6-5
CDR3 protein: CASSSGTYRIGYTF
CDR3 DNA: TGTGCCAGCAGTTCCGGGACCTATAGGATCGGCTACACCTTC

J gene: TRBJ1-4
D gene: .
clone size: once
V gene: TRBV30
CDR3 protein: CACQLGRRRKNEKLFF
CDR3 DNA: TGTGCCTGCCAATTGGGACGGAGGAGGAAAAATGAAAAACTGTTTTTT

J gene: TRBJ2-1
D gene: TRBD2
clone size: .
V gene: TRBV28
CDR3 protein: CASSLTSGGSSYNEQFF
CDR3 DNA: TGTGCCAGCAGTTTAACTAGCGGGGGGAGCTCCTACAATGAGCAGTTCTTC

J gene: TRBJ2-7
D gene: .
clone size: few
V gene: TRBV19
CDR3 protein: CASSRGPTYYEQYF
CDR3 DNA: TGTGCCAGTAGTCGGGGTCCTACATACTACGAGCAGTACTTC

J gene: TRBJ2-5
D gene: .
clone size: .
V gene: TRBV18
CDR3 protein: CASSPPGPSKETQYF
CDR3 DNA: TGTGCCAGCTCACCACCGGGTCCTTCAAAAGAGACCCAGTACTTC

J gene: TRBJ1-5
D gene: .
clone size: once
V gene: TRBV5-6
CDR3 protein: CASSPRGKGINQPQHF
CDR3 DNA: TGTGCCAGCAGCCCCAGGGGAAAGGGGATCAATCAGCCCCAGCATTTT

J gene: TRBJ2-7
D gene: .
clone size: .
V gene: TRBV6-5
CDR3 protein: CASSPPQGYEQYF
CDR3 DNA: TGTGCCAGCAGTCCCCCCCAGGGGTACGAGCAGTACTTC

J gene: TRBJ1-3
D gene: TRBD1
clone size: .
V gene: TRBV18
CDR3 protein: CASSPGQGKNTIYF
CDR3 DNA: TGTGCCAGCTCACCGGGACAGGGAAAAAACACCATATATTTT

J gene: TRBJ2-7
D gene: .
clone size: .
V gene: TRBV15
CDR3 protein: CATSRSGTGAYEQYF
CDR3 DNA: TGTGCCACCAGCAGATCCGGGACGGGAGCCTACGAGCAGTACTTC

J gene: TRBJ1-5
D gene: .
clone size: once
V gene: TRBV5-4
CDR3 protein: CATKSYYSNQPQHF
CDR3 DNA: TGTGCCACCAAGAGCTACTATAGCAATCAGCCCCAGCATTTT

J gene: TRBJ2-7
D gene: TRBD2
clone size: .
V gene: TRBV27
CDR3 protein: CASSPGLDRHEQYF
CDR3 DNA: TGTGCCAGCAGCCCGGGACTAGATCGACACGAGCAGTACTTC

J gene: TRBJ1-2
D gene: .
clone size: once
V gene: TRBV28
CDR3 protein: CASSLLGLLGYTF
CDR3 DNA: TGTGCCAGCAGTTTATTGGGCCTCTTAGGCTACACCTTC

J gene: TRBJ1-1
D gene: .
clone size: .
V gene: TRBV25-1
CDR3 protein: CASSEYGDPQAFF
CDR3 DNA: TGTGCCAGCAGTGAATATGGCGATCCGCAAGCTTTCTTT

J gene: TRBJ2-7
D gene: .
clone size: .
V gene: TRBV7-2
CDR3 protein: CASSHSQGHSYEQYF
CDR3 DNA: TGTGCCAGCAGCCATTCGCAGGGACATTCCTACGAGCAGTACTTC

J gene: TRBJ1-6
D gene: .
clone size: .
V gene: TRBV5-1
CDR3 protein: CASSIDGDNSPLHF
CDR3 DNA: TGCGCCAGCAGCATAGACGGAGACAATTCACCCCTCCACTTT

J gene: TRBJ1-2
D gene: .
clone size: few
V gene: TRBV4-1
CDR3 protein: CASSQDGGEGPYGYTF
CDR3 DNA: TGCGCCAGCAGCCAAGATGGAGGGGAGGGCCCCTATGGCTACACCTTC

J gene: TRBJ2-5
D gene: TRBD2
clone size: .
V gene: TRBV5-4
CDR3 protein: CASSLPSGGGETQYF
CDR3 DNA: TGTGCCAGCAGCTTGCCTAGCGGGGGTGGAGAGACCCAGTACTTC

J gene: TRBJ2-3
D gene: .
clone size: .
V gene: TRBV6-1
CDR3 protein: CASSEATDMQYF
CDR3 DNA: TGTGCCAGCAGTGAAGCCACAGATATGCAGTATTTT

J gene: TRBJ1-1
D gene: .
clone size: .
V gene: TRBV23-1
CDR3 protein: CASRTTRPPTNTEAFF
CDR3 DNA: TGCGCCAGCAGAACGACAAGGCCACCGACTAACACTGAAGCTTTCTTT

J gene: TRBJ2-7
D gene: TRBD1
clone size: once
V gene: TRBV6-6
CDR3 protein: CASSWDSEYEQYF
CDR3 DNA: TGTGCCAGCAGCTGGGACAGCGAATACGAGCAGTACTTC

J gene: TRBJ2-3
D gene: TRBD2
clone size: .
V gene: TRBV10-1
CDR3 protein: CASSEYDAGGTDTQYF
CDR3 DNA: TGCGCCAGCAGTGAGTACGACGCGGGGGGAACAGATACGCAGTATTTT

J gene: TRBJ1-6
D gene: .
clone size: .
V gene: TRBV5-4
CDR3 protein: CASSLWGRDSPLHF
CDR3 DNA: TGCGCCAGCAGCTTATGGGGGCGGGATTCACCCCTCCACTTT

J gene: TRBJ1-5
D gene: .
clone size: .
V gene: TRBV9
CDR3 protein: CASSVFGGPQHF
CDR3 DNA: TGTGCCAGCAGCGTGTTCGGGGGGCCCCAGCATTTT

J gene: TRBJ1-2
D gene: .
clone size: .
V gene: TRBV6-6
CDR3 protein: CASSLISRRDYGYTF
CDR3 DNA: TGTGCCAGCAGTCTTATTAGCCGTAGGGACTATGGCTACACCTTC

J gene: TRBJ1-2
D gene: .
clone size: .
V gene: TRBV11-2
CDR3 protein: CASSTQWGQGIVYGYTF
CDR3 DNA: TGTGCCAGCAGCACCCAATGGGGACAAGGAATAGTCTATGGCTACACCTTC

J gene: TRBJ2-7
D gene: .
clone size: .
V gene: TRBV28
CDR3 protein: CASFSGPSYEQYF
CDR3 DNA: TGTGCCAGTTTCTCCGGCCCCTCCTACGAGCAGTACTTC

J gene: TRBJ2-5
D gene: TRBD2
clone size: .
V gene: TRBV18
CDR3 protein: CASSPLTSGNQETQYF
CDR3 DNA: TGTGCCAGCTCTCCTTTGACTAGCGGAAACCAAGAGACCCAGTACTTC

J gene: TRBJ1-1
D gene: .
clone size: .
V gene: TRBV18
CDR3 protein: CASSPTANTEAFF
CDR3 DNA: TGTGCCAGCTCACCAACCGCGAACACTGAAGCTTTCTTT